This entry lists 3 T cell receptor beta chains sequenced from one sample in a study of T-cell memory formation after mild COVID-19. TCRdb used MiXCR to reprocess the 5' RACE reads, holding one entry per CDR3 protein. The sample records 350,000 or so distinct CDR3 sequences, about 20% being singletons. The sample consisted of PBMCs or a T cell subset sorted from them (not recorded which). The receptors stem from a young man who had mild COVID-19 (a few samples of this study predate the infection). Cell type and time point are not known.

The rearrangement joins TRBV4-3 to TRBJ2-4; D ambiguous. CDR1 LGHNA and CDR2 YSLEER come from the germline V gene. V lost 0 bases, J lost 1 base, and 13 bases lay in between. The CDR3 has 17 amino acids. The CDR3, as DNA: TGCGCCAGCAGCCAAGATCTCATTCCGGTTGCCAAAAACATTCAGTACTTC. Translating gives CASSQDLIPVAKNIQYF.

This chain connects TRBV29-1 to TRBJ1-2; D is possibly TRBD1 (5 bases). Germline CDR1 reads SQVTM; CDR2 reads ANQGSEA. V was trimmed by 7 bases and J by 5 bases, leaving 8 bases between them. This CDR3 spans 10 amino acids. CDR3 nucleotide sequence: TGCAGCGCTGACAGATATGGCTACACCTTC. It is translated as CSADRYGYTF.

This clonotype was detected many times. CDR3 in DNA: TGTGCCAGCAGCCAAGTACTTGGCGTGACGCAGTATTTT. Protein: CASSQVLGVTQYF. V and J are TRBV3-1 and TRBJ2-3; D unresolved. The CDR3 loop spans 13 amino acids. Germline CDR1 LGHDT, CDR2 YNNKEL (reference sequence). V was clipped by 1 base and J by 9 bases, with 11 bases between them.